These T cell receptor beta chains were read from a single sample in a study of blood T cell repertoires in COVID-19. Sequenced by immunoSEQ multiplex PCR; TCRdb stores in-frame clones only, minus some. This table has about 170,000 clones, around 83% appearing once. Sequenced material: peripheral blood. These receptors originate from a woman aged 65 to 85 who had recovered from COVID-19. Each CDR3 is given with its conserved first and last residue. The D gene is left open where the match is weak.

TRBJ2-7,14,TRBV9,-,CASSPSPDRYEQYF
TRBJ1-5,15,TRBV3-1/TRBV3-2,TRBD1,CASSPRDRNNQPQHF
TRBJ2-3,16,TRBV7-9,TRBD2,CASSPRTSGPQDTQYF
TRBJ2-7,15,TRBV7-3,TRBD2,CASSTLAGGPNEQYF
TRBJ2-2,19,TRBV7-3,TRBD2,CASAIRGLAGGPLRGELFF
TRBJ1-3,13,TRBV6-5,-,CASIWAGGNTIYF
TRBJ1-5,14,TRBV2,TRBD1,CASSATGRDQPQHF
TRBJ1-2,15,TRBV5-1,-,CASSLGGPGVYGYTF
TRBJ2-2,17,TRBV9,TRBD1,CASSVGGDRGRAGELFF
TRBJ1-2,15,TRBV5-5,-,CASSLAHFANYGYTF
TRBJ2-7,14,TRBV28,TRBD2,CASTQTSGSYEQYF
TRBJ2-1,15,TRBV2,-,CASTQGRGPYNEQFF
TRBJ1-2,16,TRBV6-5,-,CASSFVGAPANYGYTF
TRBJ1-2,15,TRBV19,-,CASSTPRGTNYGYTF
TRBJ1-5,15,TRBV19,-,CASSMRGNGNQPQHF
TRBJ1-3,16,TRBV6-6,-,CASSRGQRGSGNTIYF
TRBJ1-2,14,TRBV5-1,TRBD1,CASSVTGFNYGYTF
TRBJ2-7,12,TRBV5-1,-,CASSPQKYEQYF
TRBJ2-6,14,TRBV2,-,CASSVVSGANVLTF
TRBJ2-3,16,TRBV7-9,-,CASSSRQDPYTDTQYF
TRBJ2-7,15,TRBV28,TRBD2,CASSLRDYRVGEQYF
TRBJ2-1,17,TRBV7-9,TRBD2,CASSLGGGSYPYNEQFF
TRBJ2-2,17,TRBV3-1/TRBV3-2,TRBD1,CASMPTGVDGSTGELFF
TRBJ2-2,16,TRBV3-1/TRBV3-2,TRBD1,CASSRSNTGGTGELFF
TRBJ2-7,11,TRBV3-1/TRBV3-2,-,CASEGAYEQYF
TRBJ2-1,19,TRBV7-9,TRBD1,CASSTTGTGVGSSYNEQFF
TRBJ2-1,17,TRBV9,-,CASSLQGGGGSYNEQFF